This T cell receptor (beta chain) derives from a study of post-analysis software for immune sequencing data. Study-level results: Compared against controls, patients with multiple sclerosis displayed significantly lower normalized Chao1 diversity. There were five or six TRBV segments more frequent in patients than controls, and TRBV5-6, TRBV5-1 and TRBV20-1 were among them. By F measure, strong co-clustering occurred among samples prepared in the same batch.

This clonotype was observed a few times. Its antigen is still unknown. Unique molecular identifiers had been added to the TCR beta cDNA libraries. Using its own MiXCR run on the PCR reads, TCRdb lists one record per CDR3 protein. The sample records a few hundred thousand distinct CDR3 sequences, just over 35% being singletons. This CDR3 contains 14 residues. Germline V gene sequence: CDR1 MDHEN, CDR2 SYDVKM. After removal of 3 bases from V and 5 bases from J, the junction contained 3 bases not matched to a gene. The specimen was blood. This chain joins TRBV28 and TRBJ2-5; 10 bases match TRBD1. The origin of this receptor is a girl aged 10 to 17 with multiple sclerosis. This chain's CDR3 is CASSLTGGRETQYF. The CDR3 coding sequence is TGTGCCAGCAGTTTGACAGGGGGCAGGGAGACCCAGTACTTC.